A selection of T cell receptor beta chains follows, all from one sample in a study of blood T cell repertoires in COVID-19. This table comes from immunoSEQ multiplex PCR, and its TCRdb copy is limited to in-frame clones, with some not included. The table includes roughly 250,000 clones, 84% detected once. The sequenced sample was peripheral blood. These receptor sequences come from a man aged 50-59 years with acute or convalescent COVID-19. Both conserved end residues are part of each CDR3. The listing skips clone size in some rows; elsewhere it reads once, few, many or a size class.

size	V	J	CDR3
-	TRBV18	TRBJ2-7	CASSWGQGGSYEQYF
once	TRBV9	TRBJ1-6	CASSAHRGNSPLHF
-	TRBV5-8	TRBJ2-4	CASSLDQTKNIQYF
-	TRBV30	TRBJ2-1	CAWSTGQGGFF
-	TRBV15	TRBJ2-7	CATSREGLAGHEQYF
-	TRBV19	TRBJ1-5	CASSILGEGSGNQPQHF
-	TRBV5-1	TRBJ2-2	CASSPVLTSGDTGELFF
-	TRBV28	TRBJ1-2	CASSLGSRARYGYTF
-	TRBV11-2	TRBJ2-7	CASSLGPDNYEQYF
-	TRBV2	TRBJ1-3	CASLLDRVGNTIYF
-	TRBV29-1	TRBJ1-2	CSAAIPGGPSRGYTF
-	TRBV9	TRBJ2-2	CASSSGGLNGELFF